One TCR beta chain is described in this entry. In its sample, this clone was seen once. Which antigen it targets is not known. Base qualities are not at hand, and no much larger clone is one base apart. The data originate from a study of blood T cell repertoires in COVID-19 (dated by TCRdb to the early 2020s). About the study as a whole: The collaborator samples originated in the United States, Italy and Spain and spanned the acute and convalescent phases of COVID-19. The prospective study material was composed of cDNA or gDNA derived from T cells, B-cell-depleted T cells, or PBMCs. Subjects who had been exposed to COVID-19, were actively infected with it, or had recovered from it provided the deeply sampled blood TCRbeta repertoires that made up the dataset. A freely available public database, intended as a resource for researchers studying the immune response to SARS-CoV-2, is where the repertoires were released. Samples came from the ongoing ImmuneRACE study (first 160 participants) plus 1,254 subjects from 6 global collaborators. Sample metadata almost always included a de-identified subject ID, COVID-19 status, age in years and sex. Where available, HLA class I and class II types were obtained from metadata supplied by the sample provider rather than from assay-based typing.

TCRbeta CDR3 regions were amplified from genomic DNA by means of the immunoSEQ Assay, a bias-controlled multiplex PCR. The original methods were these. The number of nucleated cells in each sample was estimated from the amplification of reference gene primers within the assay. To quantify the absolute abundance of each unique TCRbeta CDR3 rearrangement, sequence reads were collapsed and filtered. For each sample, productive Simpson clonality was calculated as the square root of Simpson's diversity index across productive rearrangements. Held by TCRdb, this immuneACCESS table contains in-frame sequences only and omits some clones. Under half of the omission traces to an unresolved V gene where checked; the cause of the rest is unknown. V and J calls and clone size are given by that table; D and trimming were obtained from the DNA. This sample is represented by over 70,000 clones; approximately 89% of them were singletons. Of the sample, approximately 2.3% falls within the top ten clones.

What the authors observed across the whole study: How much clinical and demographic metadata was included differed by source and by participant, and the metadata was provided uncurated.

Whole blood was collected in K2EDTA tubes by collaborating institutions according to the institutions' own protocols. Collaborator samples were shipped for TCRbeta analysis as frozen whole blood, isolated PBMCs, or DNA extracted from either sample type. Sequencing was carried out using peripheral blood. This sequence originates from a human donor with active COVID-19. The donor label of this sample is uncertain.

The DNA reads as follows: TGCGCCAGCAGTTCGACCACAACTATCTACAATGAGCAGTTCTTC. It is translated as CASSSTTTIYNEQFF. The chain joins TRBV4-1 to TRBJ2-1, with an unclear D gene assignment. Spanning cysteine to phenylalanine, the CDR3 consists of 15 amino acids. Only CDR3 DNA is held: 45 bases, read in frame from base 1. From a lookup of the germline V gene, CDR1 and CDR2 are MGHRA and YSYEKL. At the junction V is shortened by 6 bases and J by 3 bases, with 15 bases in between.